This T cell receptor beta chain is drawn from a study of T cell responses to AZD1222 COVID-19 vaccine. The CDR3 has 13 amino acids. Per germline, CDR1 SGHTA and CDR2 FQGTGA. Trimming took 4 bases from V and 1 from J, leaving 6 bases between them. Here immunoSEQ multiplex PCR was the method, and the copy in TCRdb shows in-frame clones only, minus some. Of over 95,000 clones listed, approximately 90% are singletons. The receptor was isolated from an adult in good health. The chain links TRBV7-3 to TRBJ2-3; D not certain. The sequenced sample was peripheral blood, obtained on day 0 of AZD1222 vaccination. CDR3 nucleotides: TGTGCCAGCAGCTCCTTTCGCACAGATACGCAGTATTTT. Translating gives CASSSFRTDTQYF.